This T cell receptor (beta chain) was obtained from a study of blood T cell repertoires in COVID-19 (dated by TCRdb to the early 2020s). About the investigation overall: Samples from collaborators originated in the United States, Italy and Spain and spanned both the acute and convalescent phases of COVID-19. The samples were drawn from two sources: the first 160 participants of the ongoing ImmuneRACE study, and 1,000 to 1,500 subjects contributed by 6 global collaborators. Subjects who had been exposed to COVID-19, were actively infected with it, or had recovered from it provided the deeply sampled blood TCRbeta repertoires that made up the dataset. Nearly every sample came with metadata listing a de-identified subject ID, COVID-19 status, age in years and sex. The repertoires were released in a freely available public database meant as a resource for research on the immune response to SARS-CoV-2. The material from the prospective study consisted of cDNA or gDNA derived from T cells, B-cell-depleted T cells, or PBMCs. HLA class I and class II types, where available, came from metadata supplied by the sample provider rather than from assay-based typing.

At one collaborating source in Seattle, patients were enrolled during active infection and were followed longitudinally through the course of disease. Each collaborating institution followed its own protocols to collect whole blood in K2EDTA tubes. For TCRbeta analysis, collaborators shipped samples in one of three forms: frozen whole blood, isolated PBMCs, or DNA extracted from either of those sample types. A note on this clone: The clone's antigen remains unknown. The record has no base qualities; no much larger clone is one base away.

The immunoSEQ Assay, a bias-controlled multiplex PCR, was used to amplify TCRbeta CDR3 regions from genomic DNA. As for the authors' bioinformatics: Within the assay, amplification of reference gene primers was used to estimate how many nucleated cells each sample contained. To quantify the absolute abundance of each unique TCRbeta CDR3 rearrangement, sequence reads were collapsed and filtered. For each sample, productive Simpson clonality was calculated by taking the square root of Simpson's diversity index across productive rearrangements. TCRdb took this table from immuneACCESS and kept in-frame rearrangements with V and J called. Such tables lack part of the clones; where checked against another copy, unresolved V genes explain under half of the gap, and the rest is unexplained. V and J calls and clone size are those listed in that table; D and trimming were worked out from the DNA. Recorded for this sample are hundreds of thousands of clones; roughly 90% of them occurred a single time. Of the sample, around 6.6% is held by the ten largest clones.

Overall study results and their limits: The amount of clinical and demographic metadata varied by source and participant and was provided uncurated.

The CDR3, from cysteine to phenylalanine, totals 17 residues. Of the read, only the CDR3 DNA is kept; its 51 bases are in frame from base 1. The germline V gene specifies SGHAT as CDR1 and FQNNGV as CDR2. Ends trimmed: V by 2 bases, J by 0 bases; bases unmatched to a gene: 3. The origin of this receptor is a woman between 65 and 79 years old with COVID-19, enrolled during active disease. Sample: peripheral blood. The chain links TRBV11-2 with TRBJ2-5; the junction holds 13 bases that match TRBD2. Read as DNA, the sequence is TGTGCCAGCAGCTTACCGGGACTAGCGGGAAACCAAGAGACCCAGTACTTC. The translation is CASSLPGLAGNQETQYF.